This T cell receptor beta chain was retrieved from a study of blood T cells in healthy people across ages. Study at large: About one barcoded beta molecule per two T cells was the capture yield of template switching.

Peripheral blood samples of around 11 milliliters were drawn from each donor. Total RNA extraction produced at least 5.5 micrograms (per sample) for the study. Combining a sample-barcoded 5' primer with a J-beta primer mix, a second PCR ran for roughly 6 to 12 cycles. Each cDNA was tagged by a template-switch adaptor containing 12 random nucleotides. Each CDR3 protein gets one entry after TCRdb re-called the 5' RACE reads with MiXCR. Of hundreds of thousands of distinct CDR3 sequences in the sample, 25% to 30% were seen once. The CDR3 loop spans 11 amino acids. The ends were cut back, 5 bases at V and 9 bases at J, with 7 bases in the middle. Germline V gene data show CDR1 as MDHEN and CDR2 as SYDVKM. These sequences were also reported in another study, on T cells of mothers and their children.

The chain joins TRBV28 to TRBJ2-2; no firm D call. This receptor was obtained from a boy between 10 and 17 years old in good health. Sequencing was performed on blood. The CDR3, as DNA: TGTGCCAGCAGTCCAGGTTGGGAGCTGTTTTTT. It specifies CASSPGWELFF.